This TCR beta chain is from a study of CD8 T cells in Susac syndrome. It was with random hexamers that 0.5 to 1 ug RNA was reverse transcribed. TCRdb reanalysed the immunoSEQ multiplex PCR reads using MiXCR and keeps one entry per CDR3 protein. The repertoire includes approximately 190,000 distinct CDR3 sequences, approximately 95% of them detected once, and around 0.16% sits in the top ten. The length of the CDR3 is 13 residues. The junction had 4 bases not matched to a gene; V was cut back by 4 bases and J by 1 base. Germline CDR1 is DFQATT and CDR2 is SNEGSKA (reference sequence). Material: CD8+ T cells from PBMCs. J is TRBJ2-7 and V is TRBV20-1; 7 nucleotides match TRBD2. This TCR was sampled from a human donor with Susac syndrome. The CDR3 region has the DNA TGCAGTGCTAATAGCGGGCCTTCCTACGAGCAGTACTTC. Amino acids: CSANSGPSYEQYF.